The rows below give T cell receptor beta chains drawn from one sample of a study of cytomegalovirus exposure and HLA in healthy donors. Only in-frame clones appear in the TCRdb table, and some are missing; sequencing was by immunoSEQ multiplex PCR. The table gives approximately 110,000 clones; the top ten clones make up 6.8% of it. The sample consisted of PBMCs. All receptors derive from a man aged 35 to 55 in good health and CMV-seropositive. The CDR3 runs from the conserved cysteine through the conserved F or W. A D gene is named only where the DNA matches it firmly.

j_gene,d_gene,v_gene,CDR3aa,CDR3nt
TRBJ2-3,.,TRBV7-9,CASSFAETDTQYF,TGTGCCAGCAGCTTTGCCGAGACAGATACGCAGTATTTT
TRBJ1-1,.,TRBV29-1,CSARVGTEAFF,TGCAGCGCTCGGGTGGGCACTGAAGCTTTCTTT
TRBJ2-1,.,TRBV28,CASRSLDGAAYNEQFF,TGTGCCAGCCGAAGTCTCGACGGAGCCGCCTACAATGAGCAGTTCTTC
TRBJ2-1,.,TRBV15,CATSRRRPGNGEQFF,TGTGCCACCAGCAGACGCCGTCCGGGGAACGGTGAGCAGTTCTTC
TRBJ1-2,.,TRBV7-9,CASSLVSYGYTF,TGTGCCAGCAGCTTGGTCAGCTATGGCTACACCTTC
TRBJ1-4,.,TRBV18,CASSSTVGQNEKLFF,TGTGCCAGCTCATCAACCGTGGGGCAAAATGAAAAACTGTTTTTT
TRBJ2-1,TRBD2,TRBV9,CASSTSRLAGFNEQFF,TGTGCCAGCAGCACCTCGAGGCTAGCGGGCTTCAATGAGCAGTTCTTC
TRBJ2-2,TRBD1,TRBV19,CASSPRDRALFF,TGTGCCAGTAGTCCCCGGGACAGGGCGTTGTTTTTT
TRBJ2-6,TRBD1,TRBV30,CAFRGKDGANVLTF,TGTGCCTTCAGGGGGAAGGATGGGGCCAACGTCCTGACTTTC
TRBJ2-1,TRBD2,TRBV5-8,CASSFLGTSGGSSYNEQFF,TGTGCCAGCAGTTTCCTCGGGACTAGCGGGGGGAGCTCCTACAATGAGCAGTTCTTC
TRBJ2-1,.,TRBV7-2,CASTAQNEQFF,TGTGCCAGCACCGCTCAGAATGAGCAGTTCTTC
TRBJ2-5,TRBD1,TRBV7-8,CASSLPGQGFFQETQYF,TGTGCCAGCAGCTTACCCGGACAGGGATTTTTCCAAGAGACCCAGTACTTC
TRBJ2-3,TRBD2,TRBV28,CASFGGSGTDTQYF,TGTGCCAGCTTCGGGGGGAGCGGCACAGATACGCAGTATTTT
TRBJ2-3,.,TRBV19,CASSRDRINTQYF,TGTGCCAGTAGTCGAGATAGAATCAATACGCAGTATTTT
TRBJ2-1,.,TRBV9,CASSSPGGEQFF,TGTGCCAGCAGCTCTCCCGGGGGTGAGCAGTTCTTC
TRBJ2-2,.,TRBV10-1,CASQGFGELFF,TGCGCCAGCCAGGGTTTCGGGGAGCTGTTTTTT
TRBJ1-3,TRBD1,TRBV11-3,CASSLGRTGATGNTIYF,TGTGCCAGCAGCTTAGGACGTACAGGGGCGACTGGAAACACCATATATTTT
TRBJ2-3,.,TRBV19,CASSMIRQGNVLDTQYF,TGTGCCAGTAGTATGATTCGCCAGGGTAACGTTTTGGATACGCAGTATTTT
TRBJ2-1,.,TRBV18,CASSPAGATSRNEQFF,TGTGCCAGCTCACCAGCGGGGGCGACTTCCCGCAATGAGCAGTTCTTC
TRBJ2-7,.,TRBV6-5,CASSPRSHEQYF,TGTGCCAGCAGCCCGAGGAGCCACGAGCAGTACTTC
TRBJ1-1,.,TRBV6-1,CASSTTGPSEAFF,TGTGCCAGCAGTACCACAGGCCCATCTGAAGCTTTCTTT
TRBJ1-2,.,TRBV5-1,CASSLVAGSYGYTF,TGCGCCAGCAGCTTGGTCGCAGGGTCATATGGCTACACCTTC
TRBJ2-1,TRBD2,TRBV7-3,CASSYQAGEQFF,TGTGCCAGCAGCTACCAAGCGGGGGAGCAGTTCTTC
TRBJ2-1,TRBD2,TRBV4-1,CASSRGGGLGNEQFF,TGCGCCAGCAGCCGCGGCGGGGGTCTGGGTAATGAGCAGTTCTTC
TRBJ2-7,.,TRBV6-1,CASTSGTRTYEQYF,TGTGCCAGCACCTCCGGGACAAGGACCTACGAGCAGTACTTC
TRBJ1-2,.,TRBV6-5,CASISDSLGNYGYTF,TGTGCCAGCATCTCGGACAGTCTGGGAAACTATGGCTACACCTTC
TRBJ2-7,TRBD2,TRBV5-6,CASSFGGVYEQYF,TGTGCCAGCAGCTTTGGGGGGGTGTACGAGCAGTACTTC
TRBJ2-1,TRBD1,TRBV29-1,CSVRGTGRNEQFF,TGCAGCGTACGGGGGACAGGGCGCAATGAGCAGTTCTTC
TRBJ2-7,.,TRBV27,CARDSAYEQYF,TGTGCCAGAGATTCAGCCTACGAGCAGTACTTC
TRBJ1-4,TRBD1,TRBV5-4,CASSIDRGFGEKLFF,TGTGCCAGCAGCATTGACAGGGGATTCGGTGAAAAACTGTTTTTT
TRBJ1-4,.,TRBV7-2,CASSYNRNEKLFF,TGTGCCAGCAGCTACAACAGGAATGAAAAACTGTTTTTT
TRBJ1-5,.,TRBV28,CASRVREAGPQHF,TGTGCCAGCAGAGTCCGGGAAGCAGGGCCCCAGCATTTT
TRBJ2-7,TRBD2,TRBV28,CASSTRRAGHSYEQYF,TGTGCCAGCAGTACGAGACGAGCGGGGCACTCCTACGAGCAGTACTTC
TRBJ2-2,TRBD2,TRBV10-2,CASSQTSGANTGELFF,TGCGCCAGCAGTCAGACTAGCGGCGCGAACACCGGGGAGCTGTTTTTT
TRBJ1-2,.,TRBV28,CASSLGIGYTF,TGTGCCAGCAGTTTAGGCATTGGCTACACCTTC
TRBJ2-5,TRBD2,TRBV29-1,CSVVGRTSGRALETQYF,TGCAGCGTTGTCGGGAGGACTAGCGGGAGGGCCTTGGAGACCCAGTACTTC
TRBJ2-1,TRBD2,TRBV7-9,CASSLVKLLAGALNEQFF,TGTGCCAGCAGCTTAGTAAAACTACTAGCGGGGGCCCTCAATGAGCAGTTCTTC
TRBJ2-7,TRBD2,TRBV11-2,CASSFGASGSYEQYF,TGTGCCAGCAGCTTTGGTGCTAGCGGGAGTTACGAGCAGTACTTC
TRBJ2-2,.,TRBV5-1,CASSLGHSGELFF,TGCGCCAGCAGCCTGGGGCATTCCGGGGAGCTGTTTTTT
TRBJ2-1,.,TRBV20-1,CSAPRYNEQFF,TGCAGTGCCCCCAGGTATAATGAGCAGTTCTTC
TRBJ2-7,TRBD2,TRBV5-4,CASSTGLASSYEQYF,TGTGCCAGCAGCACGGGACTAGCGAGCAGCTACGAGCAGTACTTC
TRBJ1-1,TRBD1,TRBV2,CASSGQGGTEAFF,TGTGCCAGCAGTGGACAGGGGGGTACTGAAGCTTTCTTT
TRBJ1-2,.,TRBV6-6,CASSPLRGNYGYTF,TGTGCCAGCAGCCCCCTCAGGGGTAACTATGGCTACACCTTC
TRBJ2-5,.,TRBV7-9,CASSQETVRETQYF,TGTGCCAGCAGCCAAGAGACAGTCCGGGAGACCCAGTACTTC
TRBJ1-5,TRBD1,TRBV5-1,CASSSGTGMQPQHF,TGCGCCAGCAGCTCCGGGACAGGGATGCAGCCCCAGCATTTT
TRBJ2-7,TRBD1,TRBV2,CASSRPGQGYEQYF,TGTGCCAGCAGCCGCCCGGGACAGGGTTACGAGCAGTACTTC
TRBJ1-1,TRBD1,TRBV7-9,CASSLGTGSEAFF,TGTGCCAGCAGCTTAGGGACAGGGTCTGAAGCTTTCTTT
TRBJ2-7,TRBD2,TRBV28,CASSSLAATYEQYF,TGTGCCAGCAGTTCCCTAGCGGCAACCTACGAGCAGTACTTC
TRBJ2-3,.,TRBV7-2,CASSLDRGDTQYF,TGTGCCAGCAGCTTAGACCGAGGAGATACGCAGTATTTT
TRBJ2-1,TRBD2,TRBV5-4,CASSRILADYNEQFF,TGTGCCAGCAGCCGTATACTAGCGGATTACAATGAGCAGTTCTTC
TRBJ2-7,TRBD2,TRBV27,CASSLAGPLEQYF,TGTGCCAGCAGCTTAGCGGGACCCCTCGAGCAGTACTTC
TRBJ2-7,TRBD2,TRBV5-1,CASSLGTSGRSGEQYF,TGCGCCAGCAGCTTGGGGACTAGCGGGAGGAGTGGCGAGCAGTACTTC
TRBJ1-5,.,TRBV27,CASCPRYSNQPQHF,TGTGCCAGCTGCCCGAGGTATAGCAATCAGCCCCAGCATTTT
TRBJ2-1,TRBD2,TRBV15,CATSRDRAGAYNEQFF,TGTGCCACCAGCAGAGATCGGGCGGGAGCGTACAATGAGCAGTTCTTC